This is a list of T cell receptor beta chains from one sample in a study of CD8+CD57+ T cells in acquired aplastic anemia. TCRdb reanalysed the reads using MiXCR and keeps one entry per CDR3 protein. Of about 200,000 distinct CDR3 sequences listed, approximately 65% are singletons. Input material: sorted CD4+, CD8+, or CD8+CD57+ T cells (not recorded which) from PBMCs. These receptors were collected from a human donor with aplastic anemia. Each CDR3 is given with its conserved first and last residue. A D gene is named only where the DNA matches it firmly. Not all rows give a size; the values are once, few, many and, for expanded clones, a class.

size,V,D,J,CDR3,DNA
once,TRBV2,TRBD2,TRBJ2-1,CASERGGANEQFF,TGTGCCAGCGAACGCGGGGGGGCCAATGAGCAGTTCTTC
NA,TRBV15,TRBD1,TRBJ1-2,CATSGGTVSNYGYTF,TGTGCCACCAGCGGTGGGACAGTATCTAACTATGGCTACACCTTC
many,TRBV6-6,TRBD2,TRBJ2-3,CASRGLAGGTDTQYF,TGTGCCAGCAGAGGACTAGCGGGCGGCACAGATACGCAGTATTTT
NA,TRBV19,NA,TRBJ1-5,CASSIGQYQPQHF,TGTGCCAGTAGTATAGGGCAGTATCAGCCCCAGCATTTT
NA,TRBV29-1,NA,TRBJ1-2,CSVVRTYGYTF,TGCAGCGTTGTAAGGACCTATGGCTACACCTTC
NA,TRBV18,NA,TRBJ1-4,CASSLNRGSEKLFF,TGTGCCAGCTCCCTAAACCGAGGTAGTGAAAAACTGTTTTTT
once,TRBV6-5,NA,TRBJ2-7,CASSSTGPLEQYF,TGTGCCAGCAGTTCGACAGGCCCCTTGGAGCAGTACTTC
NA,TRBV9,NA,TRBJ1-3,CASSVAGSSGNTIYF,TGTGCCAGCAGCGTAGCGGGCAGCTCTGGAAACACCATATATTTT
NA,TRBV5-1,NA,TRBJ1-6,CASSLGTVPYNSPLHF,TGCGCCAGCAGCTTGGGGACAGTACCTTATAATTCACCCCTCCACTTT
NA,TRBV11-2,NA,TRBJ1-3,CASSSRLSSGNTIYF,TGTGCCAGCAGCTCCCGACTGAGCTCTGGAAACACCATATATTTT
NA,TRBV15,TRBD2,TRBJ2-1,CATNLKLAGVHEQFF,TGTGCCACCAACCTAAAACTAGCGGGAGTACATGAGCAGTTCTTC
NA,TRBV7-9,NA,TRBJ2-5,CASSFVNRETQYF,TGTGCCAGCAGCTTTGTTAACCGCGAGACCCAGTACTTC
NA,TRBV15,NA,TRBJ2-7,CATSRPVTGAEQYF,TGTGCCACCAGCAGACCCGTGACGGGGGCTGAGCAGTACTTC
NA,TRBV7-9,NA,TRBJ1-4,CASSLSVEKLFF,TGTGCCAGCAGCTTATCTGTCGAAAAACTGTTTTTT
NA,TRBV20-1,TRBD2,TRBJ2-3,CSAPSSGGSDTQYF,TGCAGTGCACCGTCTAGCGGGGGGTCCGATACGCAGTATTTT
NA,TRBV9,NA,TRBJ2-1,CASSHNERQFF,TGTGCCAGCAGTCATAACGAGAGGCAGTTCTTC
NA,TRBV29-1,TRBD1,TRBJ1-2,CSAGQEPSGYTF,TGCAGCGCCGGACAGGAACCATCTGGCTACACCTTC
NA,TRBV25-1,NA,TRBJ2-3,CASILGGTDTQYF,TGTGCCAGCATCCTTGGGGGCACAGATACGCAGTATTTT
once,TRBV9,NA,TRBJ1-1,CASSVGGATEAFF,TGTGCCAGCAGCGTAGGGGGGGCCACTGAAGCTTTCTTT
few,TRBV9,TRBD2,TRBJ2-7,CASSVVGSGAYEQYF,TGTGCCAGCAGCGTAGTGGGTAGCGGGGCCTACGAGCAGTACTTC
many,TRBV6-1,TRBD2,TRBJ2-1,CASSGLAEYNEQFF,TGTGCCAGCAGTGGACTAGCGGAGTACAATGAGCAGTTCTTC
NA,TRBV19,NA,TRBJ2-7,CASSLGQPYERQYF,TGTGCCAGTAGTCTCGGACAGCCTTACGAGCGGCAGTACTTC
NA,TRBV7-9,NA,TRBJ1-3,CASSLEDIAGNTIYF,TGTGCCAGCAGCTTAGAGGACATTGCTGGAAACACCATATATTTT
NA,TRBV14,NA,TRBJ1-6,CASSQDGDSPLHF,TGTGCCAGCAGCCAAGATGGGGATTCACCCCTCCACTTT
many,TRBV20-1,TRBD1,TRBJ1-3,CSARDFLGQGAVPGNTIYF,TGCAGTGCTAGAGATTTTTTGGGACAGGGGGCCGTACCTGGAAACACCATATATTTT
NA,TRBV19,TRBD1,TRBJ2-3,CASSGTVTTDTQYF,TGTGCCAGTAGTGGGACAGTAACCACAGATACGCAGTATTTT
NA,TRBV2,NA,TRBJ2-7,CASKGSSYEQYF,TGTGCCAGCAAGGGCAGTTCCTACGAGCAGTACTTC
many,TRBV5-1,NA,TRBJ2-3,CASSLPGTDTQYF,TGCGCCAGCAGCTTGCCCGGCACAGATACGCAGTATTTT
NA,TRBV20-1,NA,TRBJ2-7,CSARMGGASSYEQYF,TGCAGTGCTAGAATGGGGGGGGCCTCTTCCTACGAGCAGTACTTC
many,TRBV7-6,TRBD2,TRBJ2-7,CASSLARGLRREQYF,TGTGCCAGCAGCTTAGCGAGGGGACTACGACGGGAGCAGTACTTC
NA,TRBV10-2,NA,TRBJ1-2,CASSGSNYGYTF,TGCGCCAGCAGCGGTTCCAACTATGGCTACACCTTC
NA,TRBV2,NA,TRBJ2-7,CASSEQAVRFSKQYF,TGTGCCAGCAGTGAACAGGCAGTGAGGTTCTCGAAGCAGTACTTC
NA,TRBV7-2,TRBD1,TRBJ1-2,CASSPRTGHGYTF,TGTGCCAGCAGCCCCAGGACAGGGCATGGCTACACCTTC
NA,TRBV2,NA,TRBJ1-5,CASSPSGAVRQSQHF,TGTGCCAGCAGTCCGTCAGGGGCCGTCCGACAGTCCCAGCATTTT
NA,TRBV12-3/TRBV12-4,TRBD1,TRBJ2-2,CASTCRDSANTGELFF,TGTGCCAGCACTTGCCGGGACAGCGCGAACACCGGGGAGCTGTTTTTT
NA,TRBV20-1,NA,TRBJ2-1,CSASAVSSYNEQFF,TGCAGTGCTTCAGCGGTGAGCTCCTACAATGAGCAGTTCTTC
NA,TRBV7-9,NA,TRBJ2-3,CASSARDDTQYF,TGTGCTAGCAGCGCCAGGGATGATACGCAGTATTTT
NA,TRBV19,NA,TRBJ2-3,CASMDEGGANGGDTQYF,TGTGCCAGTATGGACGAAGGGGGGGCGAATGGGGGAGATACGCAGTATTTT
NA,TRBV2,TRBD2,TRBJ2-5,CASSVRRGVETQYF,TGTGCCAGCAGTGTAAGACGGGGGGTAGAGACCCAGTACTTC
NA,TRBV10-3,NA,TRBJ2-3,CATVDRSTDTQYF,TGTGCCACCGTGGACAGAAGCACAGATACGCAGTATTTT